The clone carrying this T cell receptor (beta chain) was detected only a few times. Its antigen is not identified. The J segment lost 3 bases and the V segment lost 0 bases, leaving 7 bases of the junction unmatched. CDR1 is LGHNT, CDR2 FRNRAP, per germline. This CDR3 is built from 16 residues. Assay: immunoSEQ multiplex PCR; the TCRdb copy retains only in-frame clones and omits some. The data hold about 38,000 clones, with 82% observed a single time. This record comes from a study of vaccination effects on CD4 cells after COVID-19. On roughly day 9 of culture, CD4+ T cells were separated out. Material: CD4+ T cells from PBMCs cultured without peptide, obtained before COVID-19 vaccination. The chain combines TRBV12-5 with TRBJ2-7, with 8 positions matching TRBD2. This clonotype originated in a human donor who received a COVID-19 vaccine. The CDR3 sequence is CASGLVLGGDYYEQYV. For the CDR3, the DNA is TGTGCTAGTGGTTTGGTACTCGGGGGGGACTACTACGAGCAGTACGTC.